The 7 T cell receptor beta chains below all came from one sample that was sequenced in a study of shared clonotypes between healthy human individuals. The repertoire was sequenced with immunoSEQ multiplex PCR; TCRdb's copy has only in-frame clones and lacks some. The sample has about 2.4 million clones; approximately 94% are singletons. The sequencing sample was made of naive CD4+ T cells from PBMCs. Stated subset: CD45RA+ positively selected. All receptors come from a man between 18 and 35 years old in good health. Some clones in this sample may be carry-over from other donors' samples.

As regards this clone: A much larger clone is a single base away; this may be a read error. Other DNA sequences in the same sample also yield this CDR3. This chain joins TRBV27 and TRBJ2-7; TRBD2 matches at 11 bases. V gave up 3 bases and J gave up 3 bases; unmatched junction bases: 1. Looked up from germline, CDR1 is MNHEY and CDR2 is SMNVEV (reference sequence). This CDR3 spans 14 amino acids. Here the CDR3 reads CASSFGTSGYEQYF. For the CDR3, the DNA is TGTGCCAGCAGTTTCGGGACTAGCGGCTACGAGCAGTACTTC.

This clone has only one observation. The chain combines TRBV10-1 with TRBJ1-1, with D perhaps matching TRBD1 (6 bases). Trimming stripped 3 bases from V and 0 bases from J, with 14 bases between. CDR1 and CDR2 (germline): WNHNN, SYGVQD (reference sequence). CDR3 length: 16 residues. CDR3 residues: CASSDRRDTVNTEAFF. The CDR3 region has the DNA TGCGCCAGCAGTGACCGCCGGGACACGGTGAACACTGAAGCTTTCTTT.

This clone was counted a single time. The chain recombines TRBV5-1 with TRBJ1-5, with D unclear. CDR3 length: 16 residues. CDR1 is SGHRS and CDR2 is YFSETQ in the germline V gene. V gave up 3 bases and J gave up 0 bases, with 13 bases separating them. CDR3 residues: CASSSGEPNSNQPQHF. The CDR3 nucleotides are TGCGCCAGCAGCTCCGGGGAACCCAATAGCAATCAGCCCCAGCATTTT.

This sequence joins TRBV9 and TRBJ2-2, with 7 bases matching TRBD1. This CDR3 comprises 17 residues. From germline, CDR1 is SGDLS and CDR2 YYNGEE. V gave up 2 bases and J gave up 4 bases; unmatched junction bases: 11. The CDR3, as DNA: TGTGCCAGCAGCGTTGCATACAGGGGCAGGGGCACCGGGGAGCTGTTTTTT. Translated: CASSVAYRGRGTGELFF. The full variable domain, in which reference TRBV9 and TRBJ2-2 provide the parts outside the CDR3, is DSGVTQTPKHLITATGQRVTLRCSPRSGDLSVYWYQQSLDQGLQFLIQYYNGEERAKGNILERFSAQQFPDLHSELNLSSLELGDSALYFCASSVAYRGRGTGELFFGEGSRLTVL.

The chain links TRBV19 to TRBJ2-3, with D tentatively TRBD1 (5 bases). V dropped 6 bases and J dropped 2 bases, with 12 bases sitting between them. CDR3 length: 14 residues. Germline lookup yields CDR1 LNHDA and CDR2 SQIVND (reference sequence). The CDR3 protein is CASRDRQLTDTQYF. CDR3 nucleotides: TGTGCCAGTAGAGACAGACAACTCACAGATACGCAGTATTTT.

The V gene is TRBV11-1, the J gene TRBJ2-5; D gene ambiguous. The V end was cut by 4 bases, the J end by 1 base, with 13 bases between. Germline assignment: CDR1 SGHAT and CDR2 FQDESV (reference sequence). CDR3 size: 15 residues. The CDR3, as DNA: TGTGCCAGCAGCTCCTCAATCGGCACCCAAGAGACCCAGTACTTC. Amino acids: CASSSSIGTQETQYF.

In DNA form, the CDR3 reads TGTGCCAGCAGTGCAGGGACTAGCGGAAACATTCAGTACTTC. Its translation: CASSAGTSGNIQYF. J is TRBJ2-4 and V is TRBV6-1; 11 bases align to TRBD2. Trimming cost V 4 bases and J 6 bases; bases outside gene matches: 2. The germline gives CDR1 MNHNS, CDR2 SASEGT. The length of the CDR3 is 14 residues.